The 7 T cell receptor beta chains listed next were all sequenced from one sample in a study of CD8+ T cells in alopecia areata. RNA extraction was followed by reverse transcription into cDNA, which acted as the sequencing template. The method was immunoSEQ multiplex PCR; TCRdb's version includes in-frame clones alone and lacks a portion of them. The sample includes 90,000 or so clones, roughly 47% of them seen just once. The treatment is: oral pan-JAK inhibitor, 5-10 mg twice daily. Sequencing was performed on CD8+ T cells sorted from blood, taken at week 24, from a patient treated with tofacitinib. All receptors come from a human donor with alopecia areata.

In this sample, this clone turned up a few times. The rearrangement uses TRBV28 and TRBJ1-1; TRBD1 agrees at 7 bases. Germline V lookup: CDR1 MDHEN, CDR2 SYDVKM. J gave up 5 bases and V 1 base, and 7 bases lay outside the gene matches. The CDR3 consists of 15 residues. The CDR3 nucleotides read TGTGCCAGCAGTTTATTGGAGGGGGCAGTAACTGAAGCTTTCTTT. Its protein is CASSLLEGAVTEAFF.

The chain employs TRBV6-5 and TRBJ1-4; 7 bases fit TRBD1. Germline CDR1 is MNHEY and CDR2 is SVGAGI. The CDR3 extends over 15 amino acids. Germline trimming cut 2 bases from V and 8 bases from J; bases unmatched to any gene: 8. As DNA, the CDR3 is TGTGCCAGCAGTTACACCAGGGGGTCGGGGGAAAAACTGTTTTTT. It specifies CASSYTRGSGEKLFF.

The rearrangement links TRBV7-2 to TRBJ2-7; the match to TRBD2 covers 9 bases. V gave up 4 bases and J gave up 2 bases; unmatched junction bases: 6. CDR1 and CDR2 from the germline V gene are SGHTA and FQGNSA. CDR3 length equals 15 residues. CDR3 DNA: TGTGCCAGCAGCTGGGGACTAGCTTCCACCTACGAGCAGTACTTC. This sequence encodes CASSWGLASTYEQYF. Full variable domain (missing parts from reference TRBV7-2 and TRBJ2-7): GAGVSQSPSNKVTEKGKDVELRCDPISGHTALYWYRQSLGQGLEFLIYFQGNSAPDKSGLPSDRFSAERTGGSVSTLTIQRTQQEDSAVYLCASSWGLASTYEQYFGPGTRLTVT.

The J gene is TRBJ2-6, the V gene TRBV11-2; TRBD1 aligns across 9 bases. V dropped 1 base and J dropped 3; count of bases not matched to a gene: 10. This CDR3 comprises 19 residues. The germline V gene encodes CDR1 SGHAT and CDR2 FQNNGV. Written as DNA, the CDR3 is TGTGCCAGCAGCTTAGGAAGGACAGGGGACGGCAATGGGGCCAACGTCCTGACTTTC. It codes for CASSLGRTGDGNGANVLTF.

This clone was counted between two and nine times. The chain employs TRBV5-4 and TRBJ2-3; TRBD2 matches 12 bases. Looked up from germline, CDR1 is SGHNT and CDR2 is YYREEE (reference sequence). The J segment lost 4 bases and the V segment lost 4 bases, leaving 7 bases of the junction unmatched. The CDR3 has 16 amino acids. The CDR3 is CASSGGLAGGPDTQYF. In DNA, the CDR3 is TGTGCCAGCAGCGGGGGGCTAGCGGGAGGGCCAGATACGCAGTATTTT.

This rearrangement joins TRBV2 to TRBJ1-4; D is unclear. Germline-derived CDR1 and CDR2 are SNHLY and FYNNEI. V was shortened by 0 bases and J by 0 bases, with 5 bases between the two germline ends. CDR3 size: 15 residues. The CDR3, as DNA: TGTGCCAGCAGTGAAGCGGCCTCAACTAATGAAAAACTGTTTTTT. Amino acids: CASSEAASTNEKLFF.

The V and J genes are TRBV7-3 and TRBJ2-1; D may be TRBD2 (6 bases). CDR3 length equals 14 residues. With 1 base removed from V and 4 bases from J, the gap between germline ends came to 8 bases. Germline CDR1 is SGHTA and CDR2 is FQGTGA. For the CDR3, the DNA is TGTGCCAGCAGCTTAAGGGCGGGATACAATGAGCAGTTCTTC. It specifies CASSLRAGYNEQFF.